Listed below are T cell receptor beta chains from one sample, sequenced in a study of cytomegalovirus exposure and HLA in healthy donors. Profiled with immunoSEQ multiplex PCR; TCRdb holds only in-frame clones, not every one. Of 150,000 to 200,000 clones in the sample, roughly three quarters are singletons; the top ten hold roughly 1.6%. The sequencing input was PBMCs. These receptors came from a woman aged 50 to 60 in good health and CMV-seronegative. Both conserved end residues are part of each CDR3. D genes are given only for firm matches. The listing skips clone size in some rows; elsewhere it reads once, few, many or a size class.

D gene,J gene,CDR3 length,V gene,clone size,CDR3 protein,CDR3 DNA
TRBD1,TRBJ2-6,16,TRBV11-3,NA,CASSPGQGTGANVLTF,TGTGCCAGCAGCCCTGGACAGGGAACAGGGGCCAACGTCCTGACTTTC
TRBD2,TRBJ2-7,17,TRBV4-2,few,CASSQGVAGLSSYEQYF,TGTGCCAGCAGCCAGGGGGTGGCGGGACTAAGCTCCTACGAGCAGTACTTC
TRBD1,TRBJ1-2,15,TRBV14,NA,CASSRGTGREYGYTF,TGTGCCAGCAGCAGAGGGACAGGGAGGGAGTATGGCTACACCTTC
TRBD1,TRBJ2-1,16,TRBV15,NA,CATSRDRDSRFYEQFF,TGTGCCACCAGCAGAGATCGGGACAGTCGGTTCTATGAGCAGTTCTTC
TRBD1,TRBJ1-2,15,TRBV7-2,NA,CASSYGTGRLHGYTF,TGTGCCAGCAGCTATGGGACAGGAAGGCTCCATGGCTACACCTTC
TRBD2,TRBJ2-1,14,TRBV28,NA,CASSIAGAGNEQFF,TGTGCCAGCAGCATAGCGGGAGCAGGAAATGAGCAGTTCTTC
NA,TRBJ1-1,15,TRBV7-2,once,CASSLRGKGNTEAFF,TGTGCCAGCAGCTTAAGGGGAAAGGGGAACACTGAAGCTTTCTTT
TRBD1,TRBJ2-3,12,TRBV2,NA,CATGGLTDTQYF,TGTGCCACAGGGGGTTTGACAGATACGCAGTATTTT
NA,TRBJ2-1,14,TRBV29-1,NA,CSVVQAILNNEQFF,TGCAGCGTTGTCCAAGCTATTTTAAACAATGAGCAGTTCTTC
NA,TRBJ2-7,14,TRBV5-6,few,CASSLLQGRGEQYF,TGTGCCAGCAGCTTGTTACAGGGAAGGGGCGAGCAGTACTTC
TRBD1,TRBJ1-2,15,TRBV5-1,NA,CASSLAQGPRRGYTF,TGCGCCAGCAGCTTGGCACAGGGGCCACGGCGTGGCTACACCTTC
NA,TRBJ2-2,14,TRBV5-5,NA,CASSLLPRDGELFF,TGTGCCAGCAGCTTGCTCCCGCGGGACGGGGAGCTGTTTTTT
NA,TRBJ1-1,12,TRBV7-9,NA,CASSLSVTEAFF,TGTGCCAGCAGCTTATCCGTGACTGAAGCTTTCTTT
TRBD1,TRBJ2-5,16,TRBV4-1,NA,CASSQDLGTGGETQYF,TGCGCCAGCAGCCAAGATTTAGGGACAGGGGGCGAGACCCAGTACTTC
NA,TRBJ1-1,13,TRBV10-3,NA,CATAPGFPAEAFF,TGTGCCACCGCCCCGGGTTTCCCCGCTGAAGCTTTCTTT
NA,TRBJ1-4,17,TRBV28,NA,CASSLWNSGATNEKLFF,TGTGCCAGCAGTTTATGGAATTCGGGAGCAACTAATGAAAAACTGTTTTTT
NA,TRBJ2-2,15,TRBV7-3,NA,CASSLGQMNTGELFF,TGTGCCAGCAGCCTCGGACAGATGAACACCGGGGAGCTGTTTTTT
TRBD2,TRBJ2-1,16,TRBV2,NA,CASSQALAGAYNEQFF,TGTGCCAGCAGCCAAGCACTAGCGGGGGCCTACAATGAGCAGTTCTTC
NA,TRBJ1-1,14,TRBV9,NA,CASSPGQANTEAFF,TGTGCCAGCAGCCCCGGACAAGCGAACACTGAAGCTTTCTTT
NA,TRBJ2-2,16,TRBV4-3,NA,CASSQSTATNTGELFF,TGCGCCAGCAGCCAATCCACTGCGACGAACACCGGGGAGCTGTTTTTT
NA,TRBJ2-3,15,TRBV7-3,NA,CASSPLGAITDTQYF,TGTGCCAGCAGCCCCCTGGGGGCTATCACAGATACGCAGTATTTT
NA,TRBJ2-7,14,TRBV6-5,few,CASSISRLSYEQYF,TGTGCCAGCAGCATCTCGCGGCTCTCCTACGAGCAGTACTTC
NA,TRBJ2-7,13,TRBV5-8,NA,CASSLGAASQPNF,TGTGCCAGCAGCCTCGGAGCCGCGAGCCAGCCAAACTTC
NA,TRBJ1-5,13,TRBV7-3,NA,CASSLGPNQPQHF,TGTGCCAGCAGCTTAGGCCCCAATCAGCCCCAGCATTTT
NA,TRBJ2-3,13,TRBV7-2,NA,CASSSRTTDTQYF,TGTGCCAGCAGCTCGCGGACAACAGATACGCAGTATTTT
NA,TRBJ2-7,14,TRBV5-1,NA,CASRGGTGVDEQYF,TGCGCCAGCAGGGGGGGGACAGGTGTAGACGAGCAGTACTTC
TRBD1,TRBJ1-1,20,TRBV10-3,NA,CAISTSHRDRGRGANTEAFF,TGTGCCATCAGTACTTCCCACCGGGACAGGGGCCGAGGGGCGAACACTGAAGCTTTCTTT
NA,TRBJ2-5,18,TRBV4-2,NA,CASSRGTLRGKGQETQYF,TGTGCCAGCAGCCGAGGTACCCTGAGAGGGAAGGGCCAAGAGACCCAGTACTTC
NA,TRBJ2-7,14,TRBV2,NA,CATSPGSGSYEQYF,TGTGCCACCTCCCCAGGTAGTGGCTCCTACGAGCAGTACTTC
NA,TRBJ1-1,13,TRBV4-2,few,CASSQDSVTEAFF,TGTGCCAGCAGCCAAGATTCGGTGACTGAAGCTTTCTTT
NA,TRBJ1-5,15,TRBV19,NA,CASSIVNRNNQPQHF,TGTGCCAGTAGTATAGTAAACAGGAATAATCAGCCCCAGCATTTT